This T cell receptor beta chain was recovered during a study of blood T cell repertoires in COVID-19. Study summary: The United States, Italy and Spain provided the acute and convalescent COVID-19 samples. T cells, B-cell-depleted T cells, or PBMCs provided the cDNA or gDNA that served as material.

Authors' processing steps: Amplification of reference gene primers was used by the study to estimate nucleated cell counts. This table comes from immunoSEQ multiplex PCR, and its TCRdb copy is limited to in-frame clones, with some not included. V and J calls and clone size follow that table, whereas D and trimming were derived from the DNA. The sample includes approximately 210,000 clones, 92% seen only once; the top ten take 1% to 1.5%. Germline trimming cut 4 bases from V and 7 bases from J; bases unmatched to any gene: 8. The V gene's germline CDR1 is SGHTS and CDR2 YDEGEE. The CDR3 has 14 residues.

The TCR comes from a young man with acute or convalescent COVID-19. The sequenced sample consisted of peripheral blood. V gene TRBV5-8 combines with J gene TRBJ1-1, with 9 bases matching TRBD1. The CDR3 spells CASSHLQGAIEAFF. The CDR3 DNA reads TGTGCCAGCAGCCACCTACAGGGGGCGATTGAAGCTTTCTTT.